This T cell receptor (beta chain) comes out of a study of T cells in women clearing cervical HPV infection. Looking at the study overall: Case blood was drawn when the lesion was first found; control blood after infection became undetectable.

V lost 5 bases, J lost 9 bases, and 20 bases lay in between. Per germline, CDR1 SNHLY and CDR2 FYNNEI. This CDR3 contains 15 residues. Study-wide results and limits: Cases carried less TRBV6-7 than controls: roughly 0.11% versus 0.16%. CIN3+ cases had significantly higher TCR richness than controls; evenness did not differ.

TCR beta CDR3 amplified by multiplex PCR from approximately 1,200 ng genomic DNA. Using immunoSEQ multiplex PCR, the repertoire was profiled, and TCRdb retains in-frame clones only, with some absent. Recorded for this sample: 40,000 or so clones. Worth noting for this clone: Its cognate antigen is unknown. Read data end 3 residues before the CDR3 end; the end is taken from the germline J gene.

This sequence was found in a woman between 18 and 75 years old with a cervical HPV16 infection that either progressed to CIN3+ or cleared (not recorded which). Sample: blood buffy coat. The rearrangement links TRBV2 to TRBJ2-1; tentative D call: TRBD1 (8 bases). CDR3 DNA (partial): TGTGCCAGCAGTCTAACAGGGGGGGCGCAGGGTGAG. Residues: CASSLTGGAQGE. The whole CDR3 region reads CASSLTGGAQGEQFF.